The 22 T cell receptor beta chains presented below share a single source sample, sequenced in a study of T cells after yellow fever vaccination. One entry per CDR3 protein, called by TCRdb with MiXCR from the 5' RACE reads. The sample yields tens of thousands of distinct CDR3 sequences, 7.5% to 9% seen once. Source: CD8+ T cells sorted from PBMCs, taken on the day of the yellow fever booster vaccination. Receptor source: a man between 25 and 39 years old who received the YFV17D yellow fever vaccine.

The sample holds a few counts of this clonotype. The chain couples TRBV2 to TRBJ2-2; 7 nucleotides align to TRBD2. Germline lookup yields CDR1 SNHLY and CDR2 FYNNEI. The trim removed 9 bases at V and 1 base at J, leaving 2 bases unmatched. CDR3 length: 13 amino acids. The CDR3, as DNA: TGTGCCAGAAAGCGGGAGAACACCGGGGAGCTGTTTTTT. Encoded protein: CARKRENTGELFF.

This clonotype was counted only a few times. The chain is built from TRBV12-3 or TRBV12-4 and TRBJ2-2, with TRBD2 matching over 9 bases. This CDR3 has 15 residues. Trimming cost V 6 bases and J 9 bases; bases outside gene matches: 11. This chain's CDR3 is CASRSGLARERELFF. DNA for the CDR3: TGTGCCAGCAGGTCCGGACTAGCGAGAGAGCGGGAGCTGTTTTTT.

At least ten counts were recorded for this clonotype. J is TRBJ2-3 and V is TRBV7-9; D gene uncertain. V was cut by 5 bases and J by 1 base, with 7 bases left in between. CDR3 length: 13 residues. CDR1 SEHNR and CDR2 FQNEAQ come from the germline V gene (reference sequence). The CDR3: CASSLWGTDTQYF. Written as DNA, the CDR3 is TGTGCCAGCAGCCTGTGGGGCACAGATACGCAGTATTTT.

This chain joins TRBV3-1 and TRBJ2-5, with TRBD2 matching over 11 bases. The germline V gene encodes CDR1 LGHDT and CDR2 YNNKEL (reference sequence). The CDR3 covers 18 residues. The V gene end was trimmed by 0 bases and the J gene end by 5 bases; junction bases not matched to a gene: 11. The CDR3 nucleotides are TGTGCCAGCAGCCAAGATTTCACTAGCGGGAGCCTTGGGGAGACCCAGTACTTC. Translating it yields CASSQDFTSGSLGETQYF.

The chain recombines TRBV5-1 with TRBJ2-1; D could derive from TRBD1 or TRBD2 (5 bases each). The CDR3 totals 13 residues. Germline CDR1 reads SGHRS; CDR2 reads YFSETQ. Trimming took off 6 bases at V and 9 bases at J, with 16 bases between the two ends. The CDR3 sequence: CASNSAGASEQFF. CDR3 in DNA: TGCGCCAGCAACTCGGCCGGGGCGAGTGAGCAGTTCTTC.

Comment on this clonotype: One junction end does not reproduce the germline sequence, and a read error may be involved. This chain connects TRBV19 to TRBJ2-5, with 8 bases that match TRBD2. The CDR3 has 16 residues. The germline V gene has CDR1 LNHDA and CDR2 SQIVND (reference sequence). The CDR3 here is CVSSIVAGGLQETQYF. As DNA, the CDR3 is TGTGTCAGTAGTATTGTGGCGGGAGGCCTCCAAGAGACCCAGTACTTC.

The chain links TRBV27 to TRBJ2-7, with no clear D. Trimming cost V 0 bases and J 2 bases, with 8 bases left between them. The CDR3 runs to 14 residues. Germline assignment: CDR1 MNHEY and CDR2 SMNVEV (reference sequence). As DNA, the CDR3 is TGTGCCAGCAGTTTATCGCCGGTAACCTACGAGCAGTACTTC. It yields the protein CASSLSPVTYEQYF.

This clonotype was seen only a few times. The chain joins TRBV12-3 or TRBV12-4 to TRBJ2-7; 10 nucleotides agree with TRBD2. This CDR3 contains 16 residues. The ends lost 4 bases at V and 7 bases at J; junction bases unmatched: 13. The CDR3 coding sequence is TGTGCCAGCAGTTCGGGACTAGCGTTAGCTCGGGGAGAGCAGTACTTC. Translated, it gives CASSSGLALARGEQYF.

Only a few counts were recorded for this clonotype. V gene TRBV7-2 combines with J gene TRBJ1-2; a weak D match, TRBD1 (5 bases). The CDR3 runs to 13 residues. The V gene's germline CDR1 is SGHTA and CDR2 FQGNSA. Trimming removed 4 bases at V and 8 bases at J, with 14 bases between. The CDR3 sequence is CASSSQGRGGYTF. The CDR3 nucleotides are TGTGCCAGCAGCTCTCAGGGAAGGGGCGGCTACACCTTC. Combining the CDR3 with reference TRBV7-2 and TRBJ1-2 gives the whole variable domain GAGVSQSPSNKVTEKGKDVELRCDPISGHTALYWYRQSLGQGLEFLIYFQGNSAPDKSGLPSDRFSAERTGGSVSTLTIQRTQQEDSAVYLCASSSQGRGGYTFGSGTRLTVV.

This clonotype was detected ten times or more. V usage is TRBV6-5 and J usage is TRBJ2-2; TRBD1 agrees at 9 bases. The CDR3 consists of 19 residues. The germline CDR1 and CDR2 sequences are MNHEY and SVGAGI. Unmatched junction bases numbered 13, after V lost 4 bases and J lost 1 base. The CDR3 region has the DNA TGTGCCAGCAGTTTCCGGACAGGGGCCTTAGCGGAGAACACCGGGGAGCTGTTTTTT. Translating gives CASSFRTGALAENTGELFF.

This clonotype has just a few counts. The chain recombines TRBV11-2 with TRBJ2-7, with TRBD2 matching 11 bases. J lost 5 bases, V lost 8 bases, and 8 bases had no gene match. Germline V gene data show CDR1 as SGHAT and CDR2 as FQNNGV. The CDR3 covers 14 residues. The CDR3 sequence is CASGIAGGPHEQYF. The DNA of the CDR3 is TGTGCCAGCGGTATAGCGGGAGGGCCCCACGAGCAGTACTTC.

In its sample, this clonotype was seen a few times. The chain joins TRBV3-1 to TRBJ1-2, with a weak D call TRBD1 (5 bases). The ends were cut back, 6 bases at V and 5 bases at J, with 16 bases in the middle. Germline V CDR1 and CDR2: LGHDT, YNNKEL (reference sequence). This CDR3 is 14 amino acids long. As DNA, the CDR3 is TGTGCCAGCAGTCAGACCGGGACGGTTTATGGCTACACCTTC. This gives the protein CASSQTGTVYGYTF.

The gene calls are TRBV4-2 and TRBJ2-7; possibly TRBD2 for D (5 bases). This CDR3 region has 15 residues. V was pared by 4 bases and J by 6 bases, with 19 bases between. In germline, CDR1 is LGHNA, CDR2 YNFKEQ. The CDR3, as DNA: TGTGCCAGCAGCCCGTTGAGGGAGACCCCGAGCGAGCAGTACTTC. Protein sequence: CASSPLRETPSEQYF.

The genes are TRBV6-1 and TRBJ2-5, with D hard to call. V lost 7 bases and J 5 bases, leaving 17 bases between the germline ends. CDR3 length equals 14 residues. Germline lookup yields CDR1 MNHNS and CDR2 SASEGT. Written as DNA, the CDR3 is TGTGCCAGCACCCGATTTTTCGGTGGTGAGACCCAGTACTTC. Encoded protein: CASTRFFGGETQYF.

This clonotype was found many times. This chain links TRBV29-1 with TRBJ2-5, with D unresolved. Deletions cut 4 bases from V and 8 bases from J, with 20 bases between. The germline V gene has CDR1 SQVTM and CDR2 ANQGSEA. The CDR3 covers 14 residues. Here the CDR3 reads CSVVSLGVGQTQYF. The CDR3, as DNA: TGCAGCGTTGTTTCGCTCGGAGTTGGGCAAACCCAGTACTTC.

Ten or more counts support this clonotype. The chain employs TRBV11-2 and TRBJ2-5; 9 nucleotides align to TRBD1. Germline lookup yields CDR1 SGHAT and CDR2 FQNNGV. This CDR3 spans 13 amino acids. V shed 5 bases and J 5 bases; nucleotides not matched to a gene: 3. CDR3 protein: CASSRTGAETQYF. In nucleotides, the CDR3 is TGTGCCAGCAGCCGGACAGGGGCTGAGACCCAGTACTTC.

This clonotype came up many times. As DNA, the CDR3 is TGTGCCAGCAGCTTAGATCTCCCGCGGGACAGGGTAATAGGACACCACTACAATGAGCAGTTCTTC. Translated, it gives CASSLDLPRDRVIGHHYNEQFF. The chain uses TRBV11-2 and TRBJ2-1; 9 bases are a match to TRBD1. Germline-derived CDR1 and CDR2 are SGHAT and FQNNGV. This CDR3 is 22 amino acids long. Trimming cost V 0 bases and J 3 bases; bases outside gene matches: 21.

The V call is TRBV5-1, the J call TRBJ2-7, with 8 bases that match TRBD2. Germline V gene sequence: CDR1 SGHRS, CDR2 YFSETQ. V lost 0 bases and J lost 2; bases outside the gene matches: 4. This CDR3 has 15 amino acids. In DNA, the CDR3 is TGCGCCAGCAGCTTGGATTTAGCGGGGACCTACGAGCAGTACTTC. It codes for CASSLDLAGTYEQYF.

In this sample, this clonotype turned up many times. The rearrangement links TRBV3-1 to TRBJ2-7, with D uncertain. This CDR3 has 15 residues. The germline V gene has CDR1 LGHDT and CDR2 YNNKEL (reference sequence). V dropped 0 bases and J dropped 2 bases, with 11 bases sitting between them. The CDR3 nucleotides are TGTGCCAGCAGCCAAGATGGGATCCCGGCCTACGAGCAGTACTTC. Encoded protein: CASSQDGIPAYEQYF.

This clonotype was observed a single time. The rearrangement links TRBV14 to TRBJ1-1; D may be TRBD1 (5 bases). V lost 5 bases to trimming and J lost 11 bases, with 21 bases between them. The CDR3 is 14 residues long. Per germline, CDR1 SGHDN and CDR2 FVKESK. The CDR3 sequence is CASSSRQLPWGAFF. For the CDR3, the DNA is TGTGCCAGCAGCTCTCGACAGCTCCCTTGGGGGGCTTTCTTT.

There are a few counts of this clonotype. The CDR3 region is CASSGTGWEQYF. CDR3 DNA sequence: TGTGCCAGCAGCGGGACAGGGTGGGAGCAGTACTTC. The chain employs TRBV11-2 and TRBJ2-7, with 9 bases matching TRBD1. The germline V gene encodes CDR1 SGHAT and CDR2 FQNNGV. There are 12 residues in the CDR3. V dropped 5 bases and J dropped 7; count of bases not matched to a gene: 3.

The rearrangement uses TRBV5-5 and TRBJ2-7; 8 positions match TRBD2. The length of the CDR3 is 15 residues. The trim removed 2 bases at V and 0 bases at J, leaving 4 bases unmatched. CDR1 is SGHKS and CDR2 is YYEKEE in the germline V gene (reference sequence). As DNA, the CDR3 is TGTGCCAGCAGCTTACTAGCGGCGAGCTCCTACGAGCAGTACTTC. It is translated as CASSLLAASSYEQYF.